What follows is one TCR beta chain and its context. The source of the sample is a study of blood T cell repertoires in COVID-19. CDR1 is DFQATT, CDR2 SNEGSKA, per germline (reference sequence). The CDR3 length is 15 residues. The trim removed 3 bases at V and 3 bases at J, leaving 6 bases unmatched. Clones were read by immunoSEQ multiplex PCR, and TCRdb kept only the in-frame ones, dropping some. This table holds almost 55,000 clones, 90% found once. Material for sequencing was peripheral blood. This receptor was identified in a woman aged 40 to 49 with active COVID-19. The chain carries TRBV20-1 and TRBJ2-5, with 11 bases lining up with TRBD2. The CDR3 is CSASPPGLAEETQYF. In nucleotides, the CDR3 is TGCAGTGCTAGTCCCCCGGGACTAGCGGAAGAGACCCAGTACTTC.